This T cell receptor beta chain was observed in a study of PD-1 blockade in classical Hodgkin lymphoma. Whole-study context: The nivolumab dose that patients received was 3 mg/kg, given intravenously every 2 weeks. Whole-study results and caveats: Newly diagnosed patients reportedly trailed healthy donors in baseline TCR diversity. What caused the repertoire differences, perhaps disease activity or prior therapy, remains undefined.

Worth noting for this clone: What it binds is not known.

The method was immunoSEQ multiplex PCR; TCRdb's version includes in-frame clones alone and lacks a portion of them. The data hold 70,000 to 80,000 clones, with about 92% observed a single time. Trimming left V 1 base short and J 2 bases short, with 13 bases between. CDR1 is SGHNT, CDR2 YYREEE, per germline (reference sequence). The CDR3 spans 15 residues. Each of the patients experienced relapse following autologous stem cell transplantation, and their brentuximab vedotin exposure differed. Sequencing was performed on peripheral blood mononuclear cells (PBMCs), taken at baseline. This sequence joins TRBV5-4 and TRBJ2-7; the D is unclear. The sequence was collected from a human donor with classical Hodgkin lymphoma. The CDR3 reads CASSLSSTLAYEQYF. CDR3 in DNA: TGTGCCAGCAGCTTGTCCTCTACTTTAGCCTACGAGCAGTACTTC.